The next 17 T cell receptor beta chains were all read from a single sample in a study of CD8 T cells in ankylosing spondylitis (dated by TCRdb to about 2017). The library relied on 5' RACE. Sequencing used an Illumina HiSeq 2500. TCRdb reran the public reads through fastp at Q25 and MiXCR, keeping productive beta chains. Here each entry gathers all rows of one CDR3 protein and keeps the most common genes and DNA. Across this sample there are approximately 250,000 distinct CDR3 sequences, with under 12% seen only once. Jointly, the top ten make up roughly 2.5% of the sample. Material: blood, either unsorted or a sorted T cell fraction (not recorded which). These receptors all stem from a male donor with ankylosing spondylitis or in good health (not recorded which).

This clonotype was recorded many times. This chain joins TRBV29-1 and TRBJ1-1; D ambiguous. CDR3 length equals 15 residues. The germline V gene encodes CDR1 SQVTM and CDR2 ANQGSEA. The V end was cut by 6 bases, the J end by 0 bases, with 17 bases between. The CDR3 bases are TGCAGCGTCCTAGCGAGACTGGATCTGAACACTGAAGCTTTCTTT. Protein: CSVLARLDLNTEAFF.

This clonotype came up many times. This sequence joins TRBV5-1 and TRBJ2-3; D gene unclear. V lost 0 bases and J lost 0, with 5 bases in between. Germline CDR1 and CDR2: SGHRS and YFSETQ. The CDR3 covers 14 residues. The chain's CDR3 is CASSLERSTDTQYF. DNA of the CDR3: TGCGCCAGCAGCTTGGAAAGAAGCACAGATACGCAGTATTTT.

As to this clonotype: At one end the junction does not follow the germline gene, possibly because of a read error. The chain employs TRBV12-3 or TRBV12-4 and TRBJ1-2; D gene unclear. CDR3 length equals 13 residues. The chain's CDR3 is CVSSPGLRGGYTF. The DNA of the CDR3 is TGTGTCAGCAGTCCCGGGCTTCGGGGAGGCTACACCTTC.

This clonotype was recorded many times. The chain employs TRBV20-1 and TRBJ2-7; TRBD2 aligns across 12 bases. This CDR3 spans 16 amino acids. The ends lost 1 base at V and 7 bases at J; junction bases unmatched: 11. The germline V gene has CDR1 DFQATT and CDR2 SNEGSKA (reference sequence). The CDR3 is CSARGTSGAFTGEQYF. The DNA of the CDR3 is TGCAGTGCTAGAGGGACTAGCGGGGCCTTTACGGGAGAGCAGTACTTC.

Many counts were recorded for this clonotype. The rearrangement uses TRBV6-1 and TRBJ1-2; D remains ambiguous. V gave up 5 bases and J gave up 4 bases, with 14 bases separating them. Germline assignment: CDR1 MNHNS and CDR2 SASEGT. This CDR3 comprises 14 residues. The chain's CDR3 is CASSPQRDLYGYTF. The CDR3 DNA reads TGTGCCAGCAGTCCCCAAAGGGATCTCTATGGCTACACCTTC.

This clonotype was counted many times. V and J are TRBV5-1 and TRBJ2-7; TRBD1 agrees at 12 bases. The V gene end was trimmed by 4 bases and the J gene end by 4 bases; junction bases not matched to a gene: 9. The CDR3 runs to 16 residues. Germline V gene sequence: CDR1 SGHRS, CDR2 YFSETQ. The CDR3 sequence is CASSLQPGQGAYEQYF. The CDR3 DNA follows: TGCGCCAGCAGCCTCCAACCGGGACAGGGGGCTTACGAGCAGTACTTC.

As regards this clonotype: This may stem from a read error, because a much larger clone lies one nucleotide away. The chain combines TRBV20-1 with TRBJ1-2; TRBD1 is a possible D gene (5 bases). The CDR3 runs to 13 residues. In germline, CDR1 is DFQATT, CDR2 SNEGSKA (reference sequence). The V gene lost 2 bases and the J gene lost 7 bases, with 14 bases spanning the gap. The CDR3 sequence: CSARSGTVSGYTF. The CDR3, as DNA: TGCAGTGCTAGATCCGGGACGGTCTCTGGCTACACCTTC.

This clonotype was recorded at least ten times. This chain links TRBV5-1 with TRBJ1-2, with D possibly matching TRBD1 (5 bases). V was trimmed by 4 bases and J by 4 bases, leaving 14 bases between them. There are 14 residues in the CDR3. Germline CDR1 SGHRS, CDR2 YFSETQ. This CDR3 reads CASSLGDGLYGYTF. DNA of the CDR3: TGCGCCAGCAGCCTCGGGGACGGCCTCTATGGCTACACCTTC. The whole variable domain, remainder taken from reference TRBV5-1 and TRBJ1-2, is KAGVTQTPRYLIKTRGQQVTLSCSPISGHRSVSWYQQTPGQGLQFLFEYFSETQRNKGNFPGRFSGRQFSNSRSEMNVSTLELGDSALYLCASSLGDGLYGYTFGSGTRLTVV.

Many counts were recorded for this clonotype. This sequence joins TRBV14 and TRBJ1-1; tentatively, D is TRBD1 (6 bases). Germline values: CDR1 SGHDN, CDR2 FVKESK. Trimming pared 4 bases from V and 8 bases from J, leaving 20 bases between. The CDR3 is 15 residues long. CDR3 coding DNA: TGTGCCAGCAGCCCTAGGGGGGTATCCGTACTCGAAGCTTTCTTT. Translating gives CASSPRGVSVLEAFF.

As regards this clonotype: One base away lies a much larger clone, so this may be a sequencing read error. The chain uses TRBV30 and TRBJ1-6; D may be TRBD1 (5 bases). This CDR3 has 13 amino acids. Germline V lookup: CDR1 GTSNPN, CDR2 SVGIG (reference sequence). CDR3: CAWSPIGGSLLHF. For the CDR3, the DNA is TGTGCCTGGAGCCCAATCGGGGGTTCACTCCTCCACTTT.

The CDR3 nucleotides are TGCAGTGCTAGAGGGCTGCACTATGGCTACACCTTC. Protein product: CSARGLHYGYTF. This chain links TRBV20-1 with TRBJ1-2; D remains ambiguous. V was clipped by 1 base and J by 3 bases, with 6 bases between them. The CDR3 loop spans 12 amino acids. Germline V CDR1 and CDR2: DFQATT, SNEGSKA (reference sequence).

This clonotype has ten or more counts. V usage is TRBV25-1 and J usage is TRBJ1-6; 12 bases agree with TRBD1. Germline V lookup: CDR1 MGHDK, CDR2 SYGVNS. J gave up 11 bases and V 5 bases, and 22 bases lay outside the gene matches. CDR3 size: 20 residues. The CDR3 DNA is TGTGCCAGCAGTCGTGGTCTAGGGACAGGGGGCGCAAGGGTTTCGGCACCCCTCCACTTT. Residues: CASSRGLGTGGARVSAPLHF.

A remark on this clonotype: A much bigger clone sits one base away, suggesting this may be a read error. The V and J genes are TRBV3-1 and TRBJ1-2; 9 nucleotides line up with TRBD1. CDR1 is LGHDT, CDR2 YNNKEL, per germline (reference sequence). This CDR3 has 15 residues. The J segment lost 4 bases and the V segment lost 2 bases, leaving 5 bases of the junction unmatched. CDR3: CASSQRGQGLYGYTF. DNA of the CDR3: TGTGCCAGCAGCCAAAGGGGACAGGGCCTCTATGGCTACACCTTC.

The chain joins TRBV5-1 to TRBJ1-2, with 7 bases aligning to TRBD1. Germline CDR1 and CDR2: SGHRS and YFSETQ. The CDR3 runs 13 residues. J gave up 8 bases and V 0 bases, and 4 bases lay outside the gene matches. The CDR3 sequence is CASSLGTGLGYTF. In DNA, the CDR3 is TGCGCCAGCAGCTTGGGGACAGGCTTGGGCTACACCTTC.

This clonotype came up many times. The chain recombines TRBV6-1 with TRBJ2-3; D unresolved. The CDR3 spans 15 residues. Germline CDR1 MNHNS, CDR2 SASEGT. With 1 base removed from V and 2 bases from J, the gap between germline ends came to 10 bases. CDR3 coding DNA: TGTGCCAGCAGTGAAGGGGGTTACCTCACAGATACGCAGTATTTT. It encodes CASSEGGYLTDTQYF.

This clonotype was seen at least ten times. The rearrangement links TRBV4-1 to TRBJ2-1; no clear D. The CDR3 loop spans 15 amino acids. Germline V gives CDR1 MGHRA, CDR2 YSYEKL. Trimming removed 0 bases from V and 4 bases from J, with 10 bases in between. Here the CDR3 reads CASSQDHSRYNEQFF. As DNA, the CDR3 is TGCGCCAGCAGCCAAGATCATTCCCGATACAATGAGCAGTTCTTC.

This clonotype was seen many times. V gene TRBV15 combines with J gene TRBJ1-1; a possible D gene is TRBD1 (6 bases). The germline V and J ends were trimmed by 5 bases and 1 base, with 14 bases remaining between them. The germline V gene has CDR1 LNHNV and CDR2 YYDKDF (reference sequence). The CDR3 spans 15 residues. CDR3 residues: CATSVRTASNTEAFF. The CDR3 DNA reads as TGTGCCACCAGCGTTCGGACAGCGTCGAACACTGAAGCTTTCTTT. The full variable domain, in which reference TRBV15 and TRBJ1-1 provide the parts outside the CDR3, is DAMVIQNPRYQVTQFGKPVTLSCSQTLNHNVMYWYQQKSSQAPKLLFHYYDKDFNNEADTPDNFQSRRPNTSFCFLDIRSPGLGDTAMYLCATSVRTASNTEAFFGQGTRLTVV.